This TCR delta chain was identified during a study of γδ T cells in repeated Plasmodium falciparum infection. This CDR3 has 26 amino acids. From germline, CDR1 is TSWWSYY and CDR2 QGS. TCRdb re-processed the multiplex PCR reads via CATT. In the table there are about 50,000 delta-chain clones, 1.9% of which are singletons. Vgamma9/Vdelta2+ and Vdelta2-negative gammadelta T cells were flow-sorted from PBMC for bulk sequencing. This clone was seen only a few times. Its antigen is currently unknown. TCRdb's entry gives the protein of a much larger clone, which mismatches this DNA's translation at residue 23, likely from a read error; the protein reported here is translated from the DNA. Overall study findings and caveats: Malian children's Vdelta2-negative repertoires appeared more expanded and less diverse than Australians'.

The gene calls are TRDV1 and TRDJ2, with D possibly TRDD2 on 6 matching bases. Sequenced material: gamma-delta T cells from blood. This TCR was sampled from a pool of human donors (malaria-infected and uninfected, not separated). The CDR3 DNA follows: TGTGCTCTTGGGGAACTAATATCACGCTGGAATAGAGTATACCTCCTACCCCCGCTTCGGGCAGCACGACTCTTCTTT. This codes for CALGELISRWNRVYLLPPLRAARLFF.